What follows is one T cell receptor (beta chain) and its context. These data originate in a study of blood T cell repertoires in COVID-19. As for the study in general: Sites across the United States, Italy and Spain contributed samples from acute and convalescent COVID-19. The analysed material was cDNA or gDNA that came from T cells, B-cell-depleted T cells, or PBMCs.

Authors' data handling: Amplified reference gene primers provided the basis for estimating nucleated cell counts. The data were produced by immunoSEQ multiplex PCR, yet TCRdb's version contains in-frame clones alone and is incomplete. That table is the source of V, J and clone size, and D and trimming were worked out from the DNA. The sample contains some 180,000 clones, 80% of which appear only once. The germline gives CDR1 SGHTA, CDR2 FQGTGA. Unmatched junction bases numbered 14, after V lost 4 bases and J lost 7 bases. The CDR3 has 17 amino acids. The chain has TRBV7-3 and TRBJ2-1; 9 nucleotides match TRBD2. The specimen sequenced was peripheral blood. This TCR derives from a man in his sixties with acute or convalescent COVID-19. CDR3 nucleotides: TGTGCCAGCAGCTCGCGGGTAGCGGGGGCCACGGGGAATGAGCAGTTCTTC. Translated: CASSSRVAGATGNEQFF. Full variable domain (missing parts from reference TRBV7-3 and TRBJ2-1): GAGVSQTPSNKVTEKGKYVELRCDPISGHTALYWYRQSLGQGPEFLIYFQGTGAADDSGLPNDRFFAVRPEGSVSTLKIQRTERGDSAVYLCASSSRVAGATGNEQFFGPGTRLTVL.